This TCR beta chain was obtained from a study of T-cell reconstitution after alpha-beta-depleted transplantation in children. The authors prepared the TCRbeta library with unique molecular identifiers. TCRdb analysed the PCR reads with MiXCR anew, one entry per CDR3 protein. The sample contains 640,000 or so distinct CDR3 sequences, approximately 15% of which appear only once. This clonotype was counted ten times or more. This CDR3 is 15 amino acids long. CDR1 and CDR2 (germline): MNHEY, SVGAGI. V lost 5 bases and J 8 bases, leaving 19 bases between the germline ends. The chain recombines TRBV6-5 with TRBJ2-1; D is tentatively TRBD1 or TRBD2 (5 bases each). The sequencing here drew on PBMCs from the stem cell graft donor, taken from the stem cell graft. The receptor was derived from a human donor who donated a stem cell graft to a child with acute myeloid leukemia. The CDR3 spells CASSLSGPNWHEQFF. In DNA, the CDR3 is TGTGCCAGCAGTCTATCGGGACCTAACTGGCATGAGCAGTTCTTC.